This entry lists 32 T cell receptor beta chains sequenced from one sample in a study of CXCR3-negative and CXCR3-positive naive CD8 T cells. All TRB cDNA libraries came from 5' RACE performed with UMI labels. TCRdb re-called the 5' RACE reads, yielding one record per CDR3 amino acid sequence without DNA. The data include about 120,000 distinct CDR3 sequences; the top ten clones carry roughly 0.29%. The sample comprised naive CXCR3- CD8+ T cells from blood. Subset meaning: CD45RO-CCR7+CD27+CD95- naive CD8+ T cells lacking CXCR3 (TNR3-). The receptors derive from a human donor in good health. Some clones in this sample may be carry-over from other donors' samples.

This sequence joins TRBV15 and TRBJ2-7. The CDR3 is 14 amino acids. CDR1 LNHNV and CDR2 YYDKDF come from the germline V gene (reference sequence). CDR3 region: CATSRGNPYYEQYF.

The J gene is TRBJ1-4, the V gene TRBV7-9; no DNA is available, so the TRBD1 call from TCRdb remains unchecked. Germline-derived CDR1 and CDR2 are SEHNR and FQNEAQ (reference sequence). The CDR3 totals 14 residues. The CDR3 reads CASSLKTGDEKLFF.

V and J are TRBV7-9 and TRBJ1-1. Germline-derived CDR1 and CDR2 are SEHNR and FQNEAQ (reference sequence). The CDR3 is 11 residues long. This chain's CDR3 is CASSLEGTSFF.

The chain couples TRBV7-3 to TRBJ2-5; TCRdb calls TRBD2, which cannot be checked without DNA. CDR3 length equals 18 residues. The germline V gene has CDR1 SGHTA and CDR2 FQGTGA. CDR3 loop: CASSLKVLAGLYQETQYF.

The chain has TRBV28 and TRBJ2-4; TCRdb's assignment of TRBD1 cannot be checked, as there is no DNA. This CDR3 contains 15 residues. Per the germline V gene, CDR1 is MDHEN and CDR2 is SYDVKM. CDR3 in amino acids: CASSFRGQTKNIQYF.

The rearrangement links TRBV12-3 or TRBV12-4 to TRBJ2-1; no DNA is available, so the TRBD2 call from TCRdb remains unchecked. There are 16 residues in the CDR3. CDR3 amino acids: CASTSIGLASYNEQFF.

The V call is TRBV5-1, the J call TRBJ1-1; with no DNA, the TCRdb D assignment of TRBD1 cannot be verified. This CDR3 has 16 residues. CDR1 SGHRS and CDR2 YFSETQ come from the germline V gene. CDR3 sequence: CASSLDFRQLNTEAFF.

The chain links TRBV28 to TRBJ1-4. Per germline, CDR1 MDHEN and CDR2 SYDVKM. The CDR3 length is 14 residues. CDR3 sequence reads: CASSFEQRGEKLFF.

The chain carries TRBV2 and TRBJ2-7. The germline V gene encodes CDR1 SNHLY and CDR2 FYNNEI. The CDR3 extends over 13 amino acids. The CDR3 here is CASSEGYQQEQYF.

The gene calls are TRBV27 and TRBJ2-1; TCRdb calls TRBD2, which cannot be checked without DNA. Per germline, CDR1 MNHEY and CDR2 SMNVEV (reference sequence). This CDR3 has 14 amino acids. The CDR3 loop is CASMGIDGLNEQFF.

V usage is TRBV20-1 and J usage is TRBJ1-1; lacking DNA, the TRBD1 call made by TCRdb goes unchecked. Germline V gene lookup returns CDR1 DFQATT and CDR2 SNEGSKA (reference sequence). CDR3 size: 12 residues. The CDR3 reads CSARGSQGVAFF.

The chain joins TRBV20-1 to TRBJ1-1. Germline CDR1 DFQATT, CDR2 SNEGSKA (reference sequence). The CDR3 spans 11 residues. CDR3: CSVDPNTEAFF.

This rearrangement joins TRBV9 to TRBJ2-1; TCRdb gives TRBD2 as the D gene, but with no DNA this cannot be confirmed. The CDR3 has 15 amino acids. Germline V gene lookup returns CDR1 SGDLS and CDR2 YYNGEE. The CDR3 region is CASSAGLPSYNEQFF. The whole variable domain, filled in from reference TRBV9 and TRBJ2-1, reads DSGVTQTPKHLITATGQRVTLRCSPRSGDLSVYWYQQSLDQGLQFLIQYYNGEERAKGNILERFSAQQFPDLHSELNLSSLELGDSALYFCASSAGLPSYNEQFFGPGTRLTVL.

The chain employs TRBV3-1 and TRBJ2-3; TCRdb calls TRBD1, which cannot be checked without DNA. CDR1 and CDR2 (germline): LGHDT, YNNKEL (reference sequence). This CDR3 has 15 amino acids. The CDR3 region is CASSHLGGVTDTQYF.

The chain joins TRBV12-3 or TRBV12-4 to TRBJ2-1; TCRdb indicates TRBD2, and absent DNA this call remains unverified. The CDR3 consists of 14 residues. The CDR3 reads CASETSGGYNEQFF.

The chain employs TRBV29-1 and TRBJ2-1. The germline CDR1 and CDR2 sequences are SQVTM and ANQGSEA. This CDR3 region has 11 residues. The CDR3 sequence is CSTEHHNEQFF.

The chain carries TRBV28 and TRBJ2-1; TCRdb names TRBD2, which stays unverified in the absence of DNA. Germline V gene sequence: CDR1 MDHEN, CDR2 SYDVKM. The CDR3 consists of 16 residues. The CDR3 sequence: CASSLVLTGSYNEQFF. Combining the CDR3 with reference TRBV28 and TRBJ2-1 gives the whole variable domain DVKVTQSSRYLVKRTGEKVFLECVQDMDHENMFWYRQDPGLGLRLIYFSYDVKMKEKGDIPEGYSVSREKKERFSLILESASTNQTSMYLCASSLVLTGSYNEQFFGPGTRLTVL.

The J gene is TRBJ2-7, the V gene TRBV13. CDR3 length equals 13 residues. Looked up from germline, CDR1 is PRHDT and CDR2 is FYEKMQ (reference sequence). The CDR3 is CASSLVSSYEQYF.

The chain couples TRBV29-1 to TRBJ1-4; TCRdb returns TRBD1, unconfirmable since there is no DNA. The CDR3 spans 16 residues. The germline V gene encodes CDR1 SQVTM and CDR2 ANQGSEA. This chain's CDR3 is CSVEDWAGTGDEKLFF.

Here the CDR3 reads CASSQVYSQEYEQYF. The V gene is TRBV4-1, the J gene TRBJ2-7; the TCRdb D gene call, TRBD1, has no DNA to confirm it. The germline gives CDR1 MGHRA, CDR2 YSYEKL. There are 15 residues in the CDR3.

CDR3 sequence: CASSFRGRLSYEQYF. The chain uses TRBV28 and TRBJ2-7. CDR1 and CDR2 from the germline V gene are MDHEN and SYDVKM. CDR3 length: 15 residues. Drawing the rest from reference TRBV28 and TRBJ2-7, the complete variable domain is DVKVTQSSRYLVKRTGEKVFLECVQDMDHENMFWYRQDPGLGLRLIYFSYDVKMKEKGDIPEGYSVSREKKERFSLILESASTNQTSMYLCASSFRGRLSYEQYFGPGTRLTVT.

The chain employs TRBV28 and TRBJ2-5; the TRBD1 assignment by TCRdb is unverifiable without DNA. CDR1 and CDR2 (germline): MDHEN, SYDVKM. The CDR3 extends over 16 amino acids. CDR3 protein: CASSLSGPPYQETQYF.

This sequence joins TRBV6-1 and TRBJ2-7; TCRdb names TRBD2, which stays unverified in the absence of DNA. This CDR3 region has 16 residues. CDR1 MNHNS and CDR2 SASEGT come from the germline V gene. CDR3 loop: CASSEEWTSGFYEQYF.

The chain carries TRBV5-1 and TRBJ1-1; with no DNA, the TCRdb D assignment of TRBD1 cannot be verified. CDR3 size: 13 residues. Germline assignment: CDR1 SGHRS and CDR2 YFSETQ. CDR3 sequence reads: CASSFTGDTEAFF.

The chain combines TRBV6-1 with TRBJ2-7; the TCRdb D gene call, TRBD1, has no DNA to confirm it. The CDR3 totals 16 residues. Germline V gene data show CDR1 as MNHNS and CDR2 as SASEGT. This CDR3 is CASSPTGTLGAYEQYF.

This chain connects TRBV7-8 to TRBJ1-2. This CDR3 spans 14 amino acids. CDR1 and CDR2 from the germline V gene are SGHVS and FQNEAQ. The CDR3 here is CASSLYSVSSGYTF.

This chain uses TRBV7-3 with TRBJ1-1; TCRdb lists TRBD1, though no DNA is available to test this call. The CDR3 runs to 14 residues. Germline V gene data show CDR1 as SGHTA and CDR2 as FQGTGA. The CDR3: CASSPGQGSTEAFF.

The chain couples TRBV28 to TRBJ2-7; the D gene TCRdb calls, TRBD1, cannot be checked with no DNA. CDR1 and CDR2 from the germline V gene are MDHEN and SYDVKM. This CDR3 has 18 amino acids. CDR3 protein: CASSTQFPARDRAYEQYF.

The chain has TRBV7-2 and TRBJ2-5. The CDR3 sequence is 17 residues long. Germline loops: CDR1 SGHTA, CDR2 FQGNSA. CDR3 amino acids: CASSSYHRLTIQETQYF.

The V gene is TRBV5-5, the J gene TRBJ2-7; TCRdb reports TRBD1, a call that lacks DNA to check it against. Per the germline V gene, CDR1 is SGHKS and CDR2 is YYEKEE (reference sequence). The CDR3 totals 19 residues. CDR3 in amino acids: CASSPVFLETTGPPYEQYF.

This CDR3 reads CASSLDTLLGTEAFF. The V call is TRBV5-1, the J call TRBJ1-1. The CDR3 contains 15 residues. From germline, CDR1 is SGHRS and CDR2 YFSETQ. Variable domain in full (rest from reference TRBV5-1 and TRBJ1-1): KAGVTQTPRYLIKTRGQQVTLSCSPISGHRSVSWYQQTPGQGLQFLFEYFSETQRNKGNFPGRFSGRQFSNSRSEMNVSTLELGDSALYLCASSLDTLLGTEAFFGQGTRLTVV.

CDR3 loop: CASRPGPNADTQYF. The chain recombines TRBV4-1 with TRBJ2-3; TCRdb's assignment of TRBD1 cannot be checked, as there is no DNA. The germline V gene has CDR1 MGHRA and CDR2 YSYEKL. The CDR3 totals 14 residues.